The clone carrying this TCR beta chain showed up just once. Its target is not known. This beta chain is a stray read from a library made for alpha chains; its abundance is not meaningful. Each CDR3 protein is one row after TCRdb ran MiXCR on the UMI-ligation and nested PCR reads. The table for this sample gives 40 to 60 distinct CDR3 sequences. This record belongs to a study of naive and memory T cell subsets. Points from the study as a whole: In CD4 and CD8 cells, diversity dropped from naive through EMRA. In naive cells, over 85% of TCR sequences were seen only once.

CD4+ T cell IFNgamma after overnight CMV lysate exposure gave donor CMV status. The CDR3 length is 15 residues. Trimming cost V 1 base and J 8 bases, with 15 bases left between them. Germline CDR1 and CDR2: MNHEY and SVGEGT. The origin of this receptor is a human donor in good health. The material sequenced was naive CD4+ T cells from blood. The rearrangement uses TRBV6-2 or TRBV6-3 and TRBJ1-5; no reliable D call. Here the CDR3 DNA reads TGTGCCAGCAGTTACTTAACCAATCGTAACGAGCCCCAGCATTTT. It translates to CASSYLTNRNEPQHF.